A single sample gave rise to the 21 T cell receptor beta chains below, sequenced in a study of T cell responses to AZD1222 COVID-19 vaccine. Assay: immunoSEQ multiplex PCR; the TCRdb copy retains only in-frame clones and omits some. The data show roughly 190,000 clones, approximately 90% seen once. The sequencing here drew on peripheral blood, taken 28 days after the second dose of the MenACWY control vaccine. These TCRs come from an adult who received the MenACWY meningococcal vaccine as a control.

The chain employs TRBV30 and TRBJ2-2; D is perhaps TRBD1 (5 bases). The CDR3 runs to 13 residues. V shed 3 bases and J shed 3 bases, with 8 bases lying between them. In germline, CDR1 is GTSNPN, CDR2 SVGIG (reference sequence). The CDR3: CAWRGRDTGELFF. CDR3 DNA sequence: TGTGCCTGGAGGGGCAGGGACACCGGGGAGCTGTTTTTT.

The chain joins TRBV19 to TRBJ1-5, with D perhaps matching TRBD1 (5 bases). Per the germline V gene, CDR1 is LNHDA and CDR2 is SQIVND (reference sequence). The ends were cut back, 5 bases at V and 2 bases at J, with 10 bases in the middle. The CDR3 has 14 residues. CDR3 loop: CASSPGGRNQPQHF. In nucleotides, the CDR3 is TGTGCCAGTAGTCCGGGGGGACGCAATCAGCCCCAGCATTTT. Variable domain in full (rest from reference TRBV19 and TRBJ1-5): DGGITQSPKYLFRKEGQNVTLSCEQNLNHDAMYWYRQDPGQGLRLIYYSQIVNDFQKGDIAEGYSVSREKKESFPLTVTSAQKNPTAFYLCASSPGGRNQPQHFGDGTRLSIL.

The chain has TRBV19 and TRBJ1-1; no clear D. This CDR3 has 15 residues. Trimming took off 7 bases at V and 0 bases at J, with 15 bases between the two ends. The germline gives CDR1 LNHDA, CDR2 SQIVND (reference sequence). The CDR3 region is CASTPRAALNTEAFF. The CDR3 DNA reads as TGTGCCAGTACCCCAAGGGCAGCCTTGAACACTGAAGCTTTCTTT. Complete variable domain (other parts from reference TRBV19 and TRBJ1-1): DGGITQSPKYLFRKEGQNVTLSCEQNLNHDAMYWYRQDPGQGLRLIYYSQIVNDFQKGDIAEGYSVSREKKESFPLTVTSAQKNPTAFYLCASTPRAALNTEAFFGQGTRLTVV.

This rearrangement joins TRBV30 to TRBJ1-1, with a possible D match to TRBD1 (6 bases). Trimming took off 3 bases at V and 4 bases at J, with 12 bases between the two ends. The CDR3 contains 13 residues. Germline V gene lookup returns CDR1 GTSNPN and CDR2 SVGIG (reference sequence). The CDR3: CAWRGTGFTEAFF. CDR3 in DNA: TGTGCCTGGAGGGGAACAGGGTTCACTGAAGCTTTCTTT. The complete variable domain, with remaining parts taken from reference TRBV30 and TRBJ1-1, reads SQTIHQWPATLVQPVGSPLSLECTVEGTSNPNLYWYRQAAGRGLQLLFYSVGIGQISSEVPQNLSASRPQDRQFILSSKKLLLSDSGFYLCAWRGTGFTEAFFGQGTRLTVV.

This clone was seen a single time. The rearrangement links TRBV27 to TRBJ1-4; 8 positions match TRBD1. V was clipped by 5 bases and J by 8 bases; unmatched bases: 7. This CDR3 has 14 amino acids. The germline CDR1 and CDR2 sequences are MNHEY and SMNVEV (reference sequence). CDR3 sequence: CASSDAGGREKLFF. The CDR3 nucleotides are TGTGCCAGCAGTGACGCAGGGGGCAGGGAAAAACTGTTTTTT.

J is TRBJ1-1 and V is TRBV3-1 (or the pseudogene TRBV3-2), with no clear D. The CDR3 runs 14 residues. The V end lost 2 bases, the J end lost 2 bases, and 9 bases lay between the germline ends. CDR1 is LGHDT and CDR2 is YNNKEL in the germline V gene (reference sequence). The CDR3 DNA follows: TGTGCCAGCAGCCAACCAGGTATTAACACTGAAGCTTTCTTT. Its translation is CASSQPGINTEAFF.

The chain joins TRBV6-5 to TRBJ2-7, with 7 bases identical to TRBD2. Germline CDR1 and CDR2: MNHEY and SVGAGI. The CDR3 loop spans 14 amino acids. Trimming removed 3 bases from V and 2 bases from J; junction bases left unmatched: 4. The CDR3 DNA follows: TGTGCCAGCAGTTATACTAGCGCGACCTACGAGCAGTACTTC. Its translation: CASSYTSATYEQYF.

The J gene is TRBJ2-7, the V gene TRBV29-1; D might be TRBD1 or TRBD2, each matching 5 bases. Germline-derived CDR1 and CDR2 are SQVTM and ANQGSEA. The V and J ends lost 4 bases and 0 bases respectively, with 10 bases between them. The CDR3 extends over 13 amino acids. The CDR3 sequence: CSVGGTASYEQYF. For the CDR3, the DNA is TGCAGCGTTGGAGGGACGGCCTCCTACGAGCAGTACTTC.

The chain has TRBV28 and TRBJ1-2; D remains unclear. V shed 1 base and J shed 5 bases, with 11 bases lying between them. The germline gives CDR1 MDHEN, CDR2 SYDVKM. CDR3 length: 14 residues. The CDR3, as DNA: TGTGCCAGCAGTTTATATGAAATCGAATATGGCTACACCTTC. It encodes CASSLYEIEYGYTF.

CDR3 bases: TGTGCCAGCAGTACCGGGCCGGTGGAGTTCTTC. Protein: CASSTGPVEFF. The V and J genes are TRBV27 and TRBJ2-1, with D unresolved. CDR1 MNHEY and CDR2 SMNVEV come from the germline V gene (reference sequence). V shed 5 bases and J shed 14 bases, with 13 bases lying between them. This CDR3 is 11 amino acids long.

The gene calls are TRBV23-1 and TRBJ2-2, with unresolved D. TRBV23-1 is known as an ORF, though its function is uncertain. V shed 3 bases and J shed 5 bases, with 16 bases lying between them. The CDR3 is made up of 16 amino acids. CDR3 in DNA: TGCGCCAGCAGTCATTATAGGACCGAGCCAACCGGGGAGCTGTTTTTT. Its protein product is CASSHYRTEPTGELFF.

V is TRBV3-1 (or the pseudogene TRBV3-2) and J is TRBJ1-2, with 7 bases identical to TRBD1. Germline values: CDR1 LGHDT, CDR2 YNNKEL (reference sequence). This CDR3 comprises 16 residues. J lost 4 bases, V lost 4 bases, and 12 bases had no gene match. The CDR3 bases are TGTGCCAGCAGCCCAGGAGGGGACAGATCCCTCTATGGCTACACCTTC. Amino acid sequence: CASSPGGDRSLYGYTF.

This chain connects TRBV9 to TRBJ2-2, with 7 bases fitting TRBD2. The CDR3 contains 16 residues. The V gene's germline CDR1 is SGDLS and CDR2 YYNGEE. With 0 bases clipped from V and 4 bases from J, the junction kept 6 bases outside the gene matches. The CDR3 region has the DNA TGTGCCAGCAGCGTAGGGGCGGGAGCGGTCACCGGGGAGCTGTTTTTT. Residues: CASSVGAGAVTGELFF.

This clone was found a few times. V is TRBV6-5 and J is TRBJ2-7; D gene unclear. The V end lost 8 bases, the J end lost 2 bases, and 19 bases lay between the germline ends. The CDR3 contains 15 residues. Germline V gene sequence: CDR1 MNHEY, CDR2 SVGAGI. CDR3 in amino acids: CASAPEPGGTYEQYF. The CDR3 DNA is TGTGCCAGCGCCCCAGAACCGGGCGGAACCTACGAGCAGTACTTC.

The chain employs TRBV28 and TRBJ1-5, with TRBD1 as a possible D gene (6 bases). Deletions cut 8 bases from V and 4 bases from J, with 18 bases between. CDR3 length: 15 residues. The germline V gene has CDR1 MDHEN and CDR2 SYDVKM. The CDR3 here is CASALVGAWNQPQHF. Written as DNA, the CDR3 is TGTGCCAGCGCCTTAGTGGGGGCTTGGAATCAGCCCCAGCATTTT.

V gene TRBV20-1 combines with J gene TRBJ2-2; D gene unclear. The CDR3 consists of 11 residues. V gave up 6 bases and J gave up 10 bases, with 12 bases separating them. Looked up from germline, CDR1 is DFQATT and CDR2 is SNEGSKA (reference sequence). The CDR3 region is CSALFREELFF. The DNA for the CDR3 is TGCAGTGCGCTATTCCGAGAGGAGCTGTTTTTT.

V usage is TRBV3-1 (or the pseudogene TRBV3-2) and J usage is TRBJ2-7; D is unresolved. The CDR3 is made up of 15 amino acids. Germline V lookup: CDR1 LGHDT, CDR2 YNNKEL (reference sequence). Trimming removed 0 bases from V and 5 bases from J, with 14 bases in between. CDR3 nucleotide sequence: TGTGCCAGCAGCCAAGATTCGGCCCGGCCCCACGAGCAGTACTTC. This gives the protein CASSQDSARPHEQYF.

V and J are TRBV5-4 and TRBJ2-7; TRBD2 matches at 8 bases. Germline V gene sequence: CDR1 SGHNT, CDR2 YYREEE (reference sequence). The CDR3 sequence is 15 residues long. Trimming at V came to 2 bases and at J to 1 base, leaving 5 bases not matched to a gene. The CDR3 DNA follows: TGTGCCAGCAGCTTCGGGAGCGGGAGTTCCTACGAGCAGTACTTC. Its translation is CASSFGSGSSYEQYF.

The rearrangement joins TRBV19 to TRBJ1-2; maybe TRBD1 (5 bases). CDR1 and CDR2 (germline): LNHDA, SQIVND (reference sequence). Trimming took off 0 bases at V and 0 bases at J, with 8 bases between the two ends. The CDR3 runs to 15 residues. CDR3 region: CASSIEDKANYGYTF. The DNA of the CDR3 is TGTGCCAGTAGTATAGAGGACAAAGCTAACTATGGCTACACCTTC. Full variable domain (rest looked up from reference TRBV19 and TRBJ1-2): DGGITQSPKYLFRKEGQNVTLSCEQNLNHDAMYWYRQDPGQGLRLIYYSQIVNDFQKGDIAEGYSVSREKKESFPLTVTSAQKNPTAFYLCASSIEDKANYGYTFGSGTRLTVV.

CDR3 sequence reads: CASSLFDRYYEQYF. CDR3 nucleotides: TGTGCCAGCAGCCTCTTTGACAGGTACTACGAGCAGTACTTC. The chain employs TRBV28 and TRBJ2-7; perhaps TRBD1 as D (6 bases). CDR1 is MDHEN, CDR2 SYDVKM, per germline. The CDR3 spans 14 residues. Trimming removed 6 bases from V and 3 bases from J, with 15 bases in between.

With regard to this clone: A read error may produce the germline difference seen at one junction end. This rearrangement joins TRBV6-1 to TRBJ1-2, with a possible D match to TRBD1 (5 bases). The CDR3 runs 15 residues. The germline V gene has CDR1 MNHNS and CDR2 SASEGT. In DNA, the CDR3 is TGTGCCAGCAGTCAAGCGTTTCAGGGTTTTGGAGGCTACACCTTC. Its protein is CASSQAFQGFGGYTF.